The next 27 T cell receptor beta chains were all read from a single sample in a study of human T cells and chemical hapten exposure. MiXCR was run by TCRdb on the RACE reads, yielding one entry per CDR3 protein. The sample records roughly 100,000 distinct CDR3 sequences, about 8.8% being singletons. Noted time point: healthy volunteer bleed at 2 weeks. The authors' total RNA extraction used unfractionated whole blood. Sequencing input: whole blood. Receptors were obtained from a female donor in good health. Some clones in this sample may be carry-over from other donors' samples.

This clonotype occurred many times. In DNA form, the CDR3 reads TGTGCCAGCAGCTTAGGAGGGAGCGAGCAGTACTTC. It encodes CASSLGGSEQYF. V gene TRBV7-9 combines with J gene TRBJ2-7; possible D gene TRBD2, 5 bases. V dropped 1 base and J dropped 6 bases, with 7 bases sitting between them. Per germline, CDR1 SEHNR and CDR2 FQNEAQ (reference sequence). This CDR3 comprises 12 residues.

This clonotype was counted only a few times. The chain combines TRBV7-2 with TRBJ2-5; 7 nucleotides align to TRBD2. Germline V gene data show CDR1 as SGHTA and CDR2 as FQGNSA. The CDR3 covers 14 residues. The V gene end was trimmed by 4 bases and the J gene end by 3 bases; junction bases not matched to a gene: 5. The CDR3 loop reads CASSSGTIKETQYF. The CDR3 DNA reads TGTGCCAGCAGCTCCGGGACTATAAAAGAGACCCAGTACTTC. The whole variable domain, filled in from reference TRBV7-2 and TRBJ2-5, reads GAGVSQSPSNKVTEKGKDVELRCDPISGHTALYWYRQSLGQGLEFLIYFQGNSAPDKSGLPSDRFSAERTGGSVSTLTIQRTQQEDSAVYLCASSSGTIKETQYFGPGTRLLVL.

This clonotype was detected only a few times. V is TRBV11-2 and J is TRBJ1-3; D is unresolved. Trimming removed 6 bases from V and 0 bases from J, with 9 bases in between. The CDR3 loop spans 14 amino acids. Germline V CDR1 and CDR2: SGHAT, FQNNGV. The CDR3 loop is CASRGIASGNTIYF. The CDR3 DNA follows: TGTGCCAGCAGAGGGATCGCCTCTGGAAACACCATATATTTT.

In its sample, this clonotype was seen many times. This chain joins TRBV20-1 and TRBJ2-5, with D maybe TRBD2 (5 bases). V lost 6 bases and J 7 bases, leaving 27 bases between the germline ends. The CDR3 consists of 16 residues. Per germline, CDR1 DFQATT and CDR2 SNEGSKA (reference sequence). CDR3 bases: TGCAGTGCGAATCGCGTTTCAAGTGCAGGACTGGGGACCCAGTACTTC. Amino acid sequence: CSANRVSSAGLGTQYF.

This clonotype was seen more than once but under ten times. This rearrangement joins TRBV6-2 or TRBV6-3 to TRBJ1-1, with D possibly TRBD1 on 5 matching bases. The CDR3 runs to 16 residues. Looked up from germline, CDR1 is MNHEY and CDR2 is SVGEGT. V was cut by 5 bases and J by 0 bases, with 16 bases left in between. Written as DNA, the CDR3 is TGTGCCAGCAGTGTCGGGACGGCGTATGTGAACACTGAAGCTTTCTTT. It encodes CASSVGTAYVNTEAFF.

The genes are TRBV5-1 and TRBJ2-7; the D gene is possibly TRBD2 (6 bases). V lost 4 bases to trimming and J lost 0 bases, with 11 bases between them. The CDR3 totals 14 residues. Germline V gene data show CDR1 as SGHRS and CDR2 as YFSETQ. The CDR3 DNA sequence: TGCGCCAGCAGCCAACGAGCGGGCTCCTACGAGCAGTACTTC. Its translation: CASSQRAGSYEQYF. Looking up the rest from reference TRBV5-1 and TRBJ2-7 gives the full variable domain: KAGVTQTPRYLIKTRGQQVTLSCSPISGHRSVSWYQQTPGQGLQFLFEYFSETQRNKGNFPGRFSGRQFSNSRSEMNVSTLELGDSALYLCASSQRAGSYEQYFGPGTRLTVT.

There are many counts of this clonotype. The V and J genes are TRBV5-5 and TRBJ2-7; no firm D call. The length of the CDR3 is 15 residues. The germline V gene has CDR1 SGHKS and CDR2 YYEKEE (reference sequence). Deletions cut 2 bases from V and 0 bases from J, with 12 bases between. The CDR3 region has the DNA TGTGCCAGCAGCTTTGGGCAGACGAGCTCCTACGAGCAGTACTTC. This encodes CASSFGQTSSYEQYF.

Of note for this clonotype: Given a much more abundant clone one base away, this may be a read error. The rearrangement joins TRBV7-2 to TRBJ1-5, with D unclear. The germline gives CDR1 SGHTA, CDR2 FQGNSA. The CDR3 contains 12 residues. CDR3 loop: CVSSSLGQPQHF. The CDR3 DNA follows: TGTGTCAGCAGCTCCCTGGGTCAGCCCCAGCATTTT.

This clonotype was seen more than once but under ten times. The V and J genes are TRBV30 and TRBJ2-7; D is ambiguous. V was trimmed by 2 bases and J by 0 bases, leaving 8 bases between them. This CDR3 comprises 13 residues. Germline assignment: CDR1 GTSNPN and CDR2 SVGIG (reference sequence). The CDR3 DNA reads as TGTGCCTGGAGTAGAAGGAGCTCCTACGAGCAGTACTTC. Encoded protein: CAWSRRSSYEQYF.

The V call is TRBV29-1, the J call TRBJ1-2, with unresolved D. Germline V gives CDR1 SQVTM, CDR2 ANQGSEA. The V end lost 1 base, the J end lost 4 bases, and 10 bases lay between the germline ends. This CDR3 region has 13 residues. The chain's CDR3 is CSVEVEELYGYTF. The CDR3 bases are TGCAGCGTTGAAGTTGAAGAACTCTATGGCTACACCTTC.

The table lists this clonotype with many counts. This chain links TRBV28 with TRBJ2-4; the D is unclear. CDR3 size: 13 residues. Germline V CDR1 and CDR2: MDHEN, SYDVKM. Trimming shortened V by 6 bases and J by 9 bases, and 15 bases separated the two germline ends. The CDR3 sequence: CASRTTNAGIQYF. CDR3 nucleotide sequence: TGTGCCAGCAGGACGACAAATGCCGGCATTCAGTACTTC.

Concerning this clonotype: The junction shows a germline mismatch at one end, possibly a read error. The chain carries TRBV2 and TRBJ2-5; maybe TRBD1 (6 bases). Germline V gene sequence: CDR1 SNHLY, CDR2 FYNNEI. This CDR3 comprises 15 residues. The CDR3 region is CTSSADRMDVETQYF. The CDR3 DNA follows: TGTACCAGCAGTGCCGACAGGATGGACGTGGAGACCCAGTACTTC.

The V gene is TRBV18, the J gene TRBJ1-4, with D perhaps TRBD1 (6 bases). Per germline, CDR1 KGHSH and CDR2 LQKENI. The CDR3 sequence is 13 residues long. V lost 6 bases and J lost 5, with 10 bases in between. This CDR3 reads CASSPDRNEKLFF. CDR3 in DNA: TGTGCCAGCTCCCCAGACAGGAATGAAAAACTGTTTTTT. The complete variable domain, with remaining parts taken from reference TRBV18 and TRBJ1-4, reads NAGVMQNPRHLVRRRGQEARLRCSPMKGHSHVYWYRQLPEEGLKFMVYLQKENIIDESGMPKERFSAEFPKEGPSILRIQQVVRGDSAAYFCASSPDRNEKLFFGSGTQLSVL.

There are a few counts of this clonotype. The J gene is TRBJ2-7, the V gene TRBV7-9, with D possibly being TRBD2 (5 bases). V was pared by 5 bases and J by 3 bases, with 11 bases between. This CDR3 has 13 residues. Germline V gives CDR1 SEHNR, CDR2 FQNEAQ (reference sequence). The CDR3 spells CASSPGGHYEQYF. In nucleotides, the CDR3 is TGTGCCAGCAGCCCCGGCGGGCACTACGAGCAGTACTTC.

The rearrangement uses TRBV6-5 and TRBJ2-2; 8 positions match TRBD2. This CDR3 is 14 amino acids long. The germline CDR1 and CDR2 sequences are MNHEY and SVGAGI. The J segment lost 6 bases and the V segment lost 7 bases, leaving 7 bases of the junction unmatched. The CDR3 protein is CASTRTSTPGELFF. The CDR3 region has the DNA TGTGCCAGCACCAGGACTAGCACTCCCGGGGAGCTGTTTTTT.

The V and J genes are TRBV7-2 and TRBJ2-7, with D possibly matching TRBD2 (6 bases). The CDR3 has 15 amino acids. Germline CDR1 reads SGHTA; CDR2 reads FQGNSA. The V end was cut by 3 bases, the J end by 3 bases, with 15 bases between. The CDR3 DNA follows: TGTGCCAGCAGCTTGGGGGGTCCTCGGCTCTACGAGCAGTACTTC. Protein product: CASSLGGPRLYEQYF.

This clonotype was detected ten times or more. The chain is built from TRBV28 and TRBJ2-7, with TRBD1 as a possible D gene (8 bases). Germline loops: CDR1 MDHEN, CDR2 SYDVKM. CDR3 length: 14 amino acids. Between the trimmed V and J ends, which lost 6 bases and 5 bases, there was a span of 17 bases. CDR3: CASSKRTGRDEQYF. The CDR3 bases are TGTGCCAGCAGCAAACGGACAGGGAGGGACGAGCAGTACTTC.

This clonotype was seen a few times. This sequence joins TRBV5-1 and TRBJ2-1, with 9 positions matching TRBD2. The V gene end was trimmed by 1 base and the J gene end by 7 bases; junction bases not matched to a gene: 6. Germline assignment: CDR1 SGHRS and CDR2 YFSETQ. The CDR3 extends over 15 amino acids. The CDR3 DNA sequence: TGCGCCAGCAGCTTGACTAGCGGGTTTGGTAATGAGCAGTTCTTC. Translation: CASSLTSGFGNEQFF.

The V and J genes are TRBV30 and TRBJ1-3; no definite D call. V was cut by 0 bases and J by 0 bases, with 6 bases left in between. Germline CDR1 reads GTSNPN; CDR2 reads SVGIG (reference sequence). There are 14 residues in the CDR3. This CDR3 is CAWSVGFSGNTIYF. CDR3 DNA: TGTGCCTGGAGTGTAGGGTTCTCTGGAAACACCATATATTTT.

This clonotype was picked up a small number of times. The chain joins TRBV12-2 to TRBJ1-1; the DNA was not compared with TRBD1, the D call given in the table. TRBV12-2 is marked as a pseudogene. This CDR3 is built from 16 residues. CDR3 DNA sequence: TGTGCAAGTCGTACGTGTACAGGGGGCGTTAACACTGAAGCTTTCTTT. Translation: CASRTCTGGVNTEAFF.

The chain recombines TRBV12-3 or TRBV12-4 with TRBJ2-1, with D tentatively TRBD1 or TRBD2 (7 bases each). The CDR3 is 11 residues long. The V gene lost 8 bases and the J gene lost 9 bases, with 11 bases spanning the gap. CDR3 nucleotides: TGTGCCAGCCAGGGGGGGGGTGAGCAGTTCTTC. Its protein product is CASQGGGEQFF.

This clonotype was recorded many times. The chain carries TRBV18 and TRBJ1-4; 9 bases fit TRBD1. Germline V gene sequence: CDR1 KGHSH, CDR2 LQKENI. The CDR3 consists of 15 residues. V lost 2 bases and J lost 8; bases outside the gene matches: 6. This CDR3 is CASSPNDRGREKLFF. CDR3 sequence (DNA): TGTGCCAGCTCACCAAACGACAGGGGGAGGGAAAAACTGTTTTTT.

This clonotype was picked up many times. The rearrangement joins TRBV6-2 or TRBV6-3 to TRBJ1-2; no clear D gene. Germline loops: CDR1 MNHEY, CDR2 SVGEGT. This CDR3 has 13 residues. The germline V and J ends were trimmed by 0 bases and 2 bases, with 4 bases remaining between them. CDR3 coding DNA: TGTGCCAGCAGTTACTCGTACAACTATGGCTACACCTTC. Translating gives CASSYSYNYGYTF.

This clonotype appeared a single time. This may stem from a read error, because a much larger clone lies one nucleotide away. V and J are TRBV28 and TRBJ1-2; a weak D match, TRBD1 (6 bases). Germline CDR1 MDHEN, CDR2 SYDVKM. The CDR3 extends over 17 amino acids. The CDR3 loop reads CARSSQLVGAGNYGYTF. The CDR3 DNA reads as TGTGCCAGAAGTTCGCAACTCGTGGGGGCTGGTAACTATGGCTACACCTTC.

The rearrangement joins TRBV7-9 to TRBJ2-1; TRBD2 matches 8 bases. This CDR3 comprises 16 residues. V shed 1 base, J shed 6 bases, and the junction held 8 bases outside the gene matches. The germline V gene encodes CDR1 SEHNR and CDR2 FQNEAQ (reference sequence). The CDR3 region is CASSLEGTRGVNEQFF. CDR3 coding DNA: TGTGCCAGCAGCTTAGAAGGGACTAGGGGGGTCAATGAGCAGTTCTTC.

The CDR3 protein is CASSAQGLVNQETQYF. CDR3 DNA sequence: TGTGCCAGCAGTGCTCAAGGGTTGGTGAACCAAGAGACCCAGTACTTC. V usage is TRBV28 and J usage is TRBJ2-5, with D unclear. The germline V gene encodes CDR1 MDHEN and CDR2 SYDVKM. Trimming took off 5 bases at V and 0 bases at J, with 16 bases between the two ends. This CDR3 is 16 amino acids long.

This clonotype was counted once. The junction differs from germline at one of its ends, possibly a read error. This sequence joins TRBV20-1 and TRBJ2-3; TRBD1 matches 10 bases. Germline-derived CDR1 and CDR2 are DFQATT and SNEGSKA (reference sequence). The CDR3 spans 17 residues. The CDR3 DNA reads TGCAGTACTAGAACCAGAGGGACAGGGGTTCTCACAGATACGCAGTATTTT. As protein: CSTRTRGTGVLTDTQYF.